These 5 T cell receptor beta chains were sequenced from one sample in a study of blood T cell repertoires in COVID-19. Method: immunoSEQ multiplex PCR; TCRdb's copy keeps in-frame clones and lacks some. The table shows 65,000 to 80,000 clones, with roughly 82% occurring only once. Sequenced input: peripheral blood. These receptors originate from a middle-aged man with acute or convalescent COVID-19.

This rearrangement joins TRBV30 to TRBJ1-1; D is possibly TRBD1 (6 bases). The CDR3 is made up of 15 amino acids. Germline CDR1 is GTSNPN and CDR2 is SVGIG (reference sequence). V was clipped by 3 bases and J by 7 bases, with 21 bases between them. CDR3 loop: CAWSARDNPLGEAFF. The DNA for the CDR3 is TGTGCCTGGAGCGCCAGGGACAACCCGTTGGGTGAAGCTTTCTTT.

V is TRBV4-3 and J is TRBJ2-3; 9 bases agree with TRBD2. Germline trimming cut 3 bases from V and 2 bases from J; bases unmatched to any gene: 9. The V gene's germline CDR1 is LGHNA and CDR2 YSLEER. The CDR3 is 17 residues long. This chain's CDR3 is CASSQGGLAGYTDTQYF. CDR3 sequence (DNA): TGCGCCAGCAGCCAGGGAGGGCTAGCGGGATACACAGATACGCAGTATTTT.

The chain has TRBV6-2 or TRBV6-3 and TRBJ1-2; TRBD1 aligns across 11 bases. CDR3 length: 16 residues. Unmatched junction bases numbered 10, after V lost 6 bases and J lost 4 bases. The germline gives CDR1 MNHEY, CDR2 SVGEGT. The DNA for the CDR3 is TGTGCCAGCAGCCCGGGACAGGGGGTTACCCTCTATGGCTACACCTTC. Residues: CASSPGQGVTLYGYTF.

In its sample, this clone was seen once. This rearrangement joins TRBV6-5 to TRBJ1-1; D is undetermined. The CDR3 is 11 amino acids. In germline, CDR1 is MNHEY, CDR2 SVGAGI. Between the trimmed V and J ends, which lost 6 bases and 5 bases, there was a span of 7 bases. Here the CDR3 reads CASRKQTEAFF. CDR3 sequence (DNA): TGTGCCAGCAGAAAACAAACTGAAGCTTTCTTT.

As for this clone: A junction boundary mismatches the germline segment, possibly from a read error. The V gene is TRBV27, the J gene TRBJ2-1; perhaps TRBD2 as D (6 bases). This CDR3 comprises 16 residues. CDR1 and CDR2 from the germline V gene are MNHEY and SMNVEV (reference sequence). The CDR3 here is CASSSVGTSRHNERFF. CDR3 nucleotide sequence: TGTGCCAGCAGTAGCGTCGGGACTTCCCGGCACAATGAGCGGTTCTTC.